This T cell receptor beta chain was obtained from a study of OX40 agonist ivuxolimab in advanced cancers. On the study more broadly: Cohort: approximately 83% men, mean age roughly 60, aged about 23 to 79. Having had anti-PD-1, anti-PD-L1 or anti-CTLA-4 therapy before was allowed, and over 35% had some.

The germline V gene has CDR1 LGHNT and CDR2 FRNRAP. The CDR3 extends over 14 amino acids. The trim removed 9 bases at V and 3 bases at J, leaving 5 bases unmatched. About this clone: The antigen is not known.

Systemic immunosuppression or autoimmune disease history was grounds to exclude patients. The repertoire was sequenced with immunoSEQ multiplex PCR; TCRdb's copy has only in-frame clones and lacks some. The sample consists of 55,000 to 75,000 clones, just over 90% of them appearing once. Study-wide results and caveats: There were, on average, more expanded clones in CD8+ T cells than in CD4+.

The sequence was obtained from an adult with an advanced solid tumor such as melanoma, head and neck, liver or kidney cancer. Sequencing used CD4+ or CD8+ T cells sorted from blood, obtained in a trial of the OX40 agonist ivuxolimab. This chain connects TRBV12-5 to TRBJ2-2, with 9 bases fitting TRBD2. In DNA form, the CDR3 reads TGTGCTAGCTGTCTAGCGGGGTACACCGGGGAGCTGTTTTTT. Its translation: CASCLAGYTGELFF.